This entry concerns a single T cell receptor beta chain. Its antigen is currently unknown. The sample belongs to a study of brain T cells in children with intractable seizures. Study observations and caveats: Pre-surgery blood may have been undersampled, hiding some clones. HCMV serostatus was not known, and viral specificity came from CDR3 similarity only.

Method: immunoSEQ multiplex PCR; TCRdb's copy keeps in-frame clones and lacks some. The table has approximately 60,000 clones, approximately 94% seen once. V was clipped by 3 bases and J by 10 bases, with 13 bases between them. The CDR3 has 14 residues. Per germline, CDR1 LNHNV and CDR2 YYDKDF (reference sequence). Sequencing was limited to surgery cases with top T cell transcript signatures in brain tissue. Pre-surgery treatment included at least one anti-epileptic drug. Source: peripheral blood, taken at surgery. This chain uses TRBV15 with TRBJ1-6, with TRBD1 as a possible D gene (6 bases). The receptor was derived from a boy under two years old with focal cortical dysplasia and intractable seizures. The CDR3 loop reads CATSSLRGGSPLHF. The CDR3 bases are TGTGCCACCAGCAGCTTGAGGGGGGGCTCACCCCTCCACTTT. The full variable domain, in which reference TRBV15 and TRBJ1-6 provide the parts outside the CDR3, is DAMVIQNPRYQVTQFGKPVTLSCSQTLNHNVMYWYQQKSSQAPKLLFHYYDKDFNNEADTPDNFQSRRPNTSFCFLDIRSPGLGDTAMYLCATSSLRGGSPLHFGNGTRLTVT.